These 15 T cell receptor beta chains came from one sample sequenced in a study of radiation and T cells in renal cell carcinoma (dated by TCRdb to about 2020). The intended sense of this specimen's time point label: blood 4 weeks post-SBRT, at nephrectomy. According to the study, the label for this sample's treatment or condition signals: 15 Gy SBRT to primary tumor, nephrectomy 4 weeks later. Receptors were amplified or captured by the immunoSEQ multiplex PCR assay. TCRdb limited this immuneACCESS table to in-frame rearrangements with V and J called. A share of clones is missing; checked studies link under half to unresolved V genes, and the rest is unexplained. This sample holds just over 95,000 clones; more than 65% were observed only once. The ten largest clones add up to approximately 7.2% of the sample. The specimen comprised blood, sampled from a patient whose treatment included radiotherapy and nephrectomy. Receptors originate from a man between 60 and 75 years old with renal cell carcinoma.

This chain connects TRBV28 to TRBJ2-1; D is unresolved. There are 16 residues in the CDR3. Germline CDR1 MDHEN, CDR2 SYDVKM. Trimming removed 6 bases at V and 0 bases at J, with 15 bases between. For the CDR3, the DNA is TGTGCCAGCAGAGGGTCTTACACGAGCTCCTACAATGAGCAGTTCTTC. It is translated as CASRGSYTSSYNEQFF.

The chain joins TRBV11-1 to TRBJ2-7; D possibly corresponds to TRBD1 (6 bases). V was clipped by 5 bases and J by 1 base, with 15 bases between them. The V gene's germline CDR1 is SGHAT and CDR2 FQDESV (reference sequence). This CDR3 region has 15 residues. The CDR3 spells CASSPLGQPSYEQYF. The CDR3 DNA follows: TGTGCCAGCAGCCCCTTAGGACAGCCATCCTACGAGCAGTACTTC.

This clone has just one count. The V call is TRBV28, the J call TRBJ2-7; perhaps TRBD2 as D (6 bases). Germline assignment: CDR1 MDHEN and CDR2 SYDVKM. V was trimmed by 6 bases and J by 12 bases, leaving 21 bases between them. CDR3 length: 13 residues. The CDR3 protein is CASSPHPPGVRYF. The CDR3 DNA reads as TGTGCCAGCAGCCCCCACCCCCCGGGGGTAAGGTACTTC.

V usage is TRBV5-8 and J usage is TRBJ2-3; tentatively, D is TRBD2 (5 bases). Germline V gives CDR1 SGHTS, CDR2 YDEGEE. V was cut by 4 bases and J by 1 base, with 16 bases left in between. CDR3 length: 16 residues. CDR3 residues: CASSALAEGGTDTQYF. In DNA, the CDR3 is TGTGCCAGCAGCGCCCTGGCCGAGGGTGGCACAGATACGCAGTATTTT.

This clone turned up a few times. The chain combines TRBV9 with TRBJ1-2, with TRBD1 identical over 7 bases. The length of the CDR3 is 15 residues. J lost 12 bases, V lost 0 bases, and 14 bases had no gene match. Germline lookup yields CDR1 SGDLS and CDR2 YYNGEE. DNA for the CDR3: TGTGCCAGCAGCGTAGTGATCTGGGTGACAGGGCTAGACACCTTC. Its protein is CASSVVIWVTGLDTF.

V usage is TRBV7-9 and J usage is TRBJ2-1, with 7 bases that match TRBD2. The V gene end was trimmed by 5 bases and the J gene end by 3 bases; junction bases not matched to a gene: 13. CDR1 and CDR2 (germline): SEHNR, FQNEAQ (reference sequence). The CDR3 spans 17 residues. The CDR3: CASSTMTSNQRYNEQFF. CDR3 nucleotides: TGTGCCAGCAGCACTATGACTAGCAATCAGCGCTACAATGAGCAGTTCTTC.

V and J are TRBV7-8 and TRBJ2-7; TRBD2 might be the D (6 bases). This CDR3 region has 14 residues. Germline V gene lookup returns CDR1 SGHVS and CDR2 FQNEAQ. V lost 3 bases and J lost 2, with 11 bases in between. CDR3 in DNA: TGTGCCAGCAGCTTGATTCCGGGGGCCTACGAGCAGTACTTC. It specifies CASSLIPGAYEQYF.

The chain couples TRBV5-1 to TRBJ2-7, with a tentative D call TRBD1 (6 bases). Germline CDR1 reads SGHRS; CDR2 reads YFSETQ. The CDR3 extends over 15 amino acids. V lost 0 bases and J lost 2, with 12 bases in between. Here the CDR3 DNA reads TGCGCCAGCAGCTTGGCATCAGGGGCTCCCTACGAGCAGTACTTC. It yields the protein CASSLASGAPYEQYF.

The chain joins TRBV7-2 to TRBJ2-2; 7 positions agree with TRBD2. Germline CDR1 is SGHTA and CDR2 is FQGNSA. J lost 5 bases, V lost 9 bases, and 6 bases had no gene match. This CDR3 is 13 amino acids long. The CDR3 spells CARAGVGTGELFF. CDR3 bases: TGTGCCAGGGCGGGAGTAGGGACCGGGGAGCTGTTTTTT.

For the CDR3, the DNA is TGTGCCAGTAAATTAACCCCTGGGAGCTCCTACGAGCAGTACTTC. This sequence encodes CASKLTPGSSYEQYF. The rearrangement uses TRBV19 and TRBJ2-7; weak D call: TRBD2 (5 bases). Germline CDR1 reads LNHDA; CDR2 reads SQIVND (reference sequence). The CDR3 consists of 15 residues. V lost 7 bases and J 0 bases, leaving 16 bases between the germline ends.

The rearrangement links TRBV9 to TRBJ2-2; D remains ambiguous. CDR1 SGDLS and CDR2 YYNGEE come from the germline V gene. V was cut by 5 bases and J by 1 base, with 9 bases left in between. The CDR3 has 14 amino acids. CDR3 bases: TGTGCCAGCAGTTTTCAGATGAACACCGGGGAGCTGTTTTTT. It translates to CASSFQMNTGELFF.

V usage is TRBV7-3 and J usage is TRBJ2-5; TRBD2 agrees at 8 bases. CDR3 length: 15 residues. Germline values: CDR1 SGHTA, CDR2 FQGTGA. Trimming at V came to 5 bases and at J to 1 base, leaving 6 bases not matched to a gene. The CDR3 loop is CASSLGGRLQETQYF. For the CDR3, the DNA is TGTGCCAGCAGCCTTGGCGGGAGGCTCCAAGAGACCCAGTACTTC.

This chain uses TRBV27 with TRBJ2-7; D is unclear. CDR1 MNHEY and CDR2 SMNVEV come from the germline V gene (reference sequence). The V end was cut by 5 bases, the J end by 2 bases, with 10 bases between. The CDR3 contains 13 residues. The CDR3 spells CASSPSVPYEQYF. The CDR3 nucleotides are TGTGCCAGCAGTCCAAGCGTTCCCTACGAGCAGTACTTC.

The chain couples TRBV30 to TRBJ1-3, with 7 bases that match TRBD1. Germline values: CDR1 GTSNPN, CDR2 SVGIG (reference sequence). V lost 3 bases and J lost 2; bases outside the gene matches: 10. CDR3 length: 16 residues. The CDR3 DNA is TGTGCCTGGAGCGGTCGACAGGGTAGCCCTGGAAACACCATATATTTT. Its translation: CAWSGRQGSPGNTIYF.

The genes are TRBV29-1 and TRBJ2-3; D is perhaps TRBD2 (6 bases). Trimming took off 7 bases at V and 6 bases at J, with 14 bases between the two ends. This CDR3 region has 12 residues. CDR1 and CDR2 from the germline V gene are SQVTM and ANQGSEA. DNA for the CDR3: TGCAGCGCATCCGGGACTCGGGATACGCAGTATTTT. Its protein is CSASGTRDTQYF.